This T cell receptor (beta chain) comes out of a study of blood T cell repertoires in COVID-19. For the study at large: The samples span acute and convalescent COVID-19 from the United States, Italy and Spain. In each case, the material was cDNA or gDNA derived from T cells, B-cell-depleted T cells, or PBMCs.

In the original processing: Estimation of nucleated cell counts was performed using reference gene primer amplification. The repertoire was sequenced with immunoSEQ multiplex PCR; TCRdb's copy has only in-frame clones and lacks some. Clone size and V and J calls were adopted from that table, with D and trimming inferred from the DNA. Altogether roughly 230,000 clones are present, 65% to 90% being singletons, with the ten largest covering 6% to 9.5%. The V gene end was trimmed by 0 bases and the J gene end by 8 bases; junction bases not matched to a gene: 1. CDR1 and CDR2 from the germline V gene are LGHDT and YNNKEL (reference sequence). The CDR3 is made up of 13 amino acids.

This receptor was taken from a woman between 45 and 65 years old with acute or convalescent COVID-19. This sequence joins TRBV3-1 (or the pseudogene TRBV3-2) and TRBJ1-2; 9 bases align to TRBD1. The sequencing sample was made of peripheral blood. CDR3 loop: CASSQDTGGGYTF. The CDR3 DNA sequence: TGTGCCAGCAGCCAAGATACAGGGGGCGGCTACACCTTC.